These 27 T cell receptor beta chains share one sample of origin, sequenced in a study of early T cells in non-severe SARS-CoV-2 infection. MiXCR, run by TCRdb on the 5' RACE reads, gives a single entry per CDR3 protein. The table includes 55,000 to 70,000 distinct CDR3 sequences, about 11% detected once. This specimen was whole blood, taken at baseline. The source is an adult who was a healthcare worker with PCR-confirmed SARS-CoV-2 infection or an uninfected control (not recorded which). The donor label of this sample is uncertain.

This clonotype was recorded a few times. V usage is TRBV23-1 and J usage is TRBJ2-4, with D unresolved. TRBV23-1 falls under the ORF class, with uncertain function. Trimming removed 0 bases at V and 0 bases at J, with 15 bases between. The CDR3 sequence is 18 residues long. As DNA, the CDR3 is TGCGCCAGCAGTCAATCGCCCCAATTTCACCTAGCCAAAAACATTCAGTACTTC. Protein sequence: CASSQSPQFHLAKNIQYF.

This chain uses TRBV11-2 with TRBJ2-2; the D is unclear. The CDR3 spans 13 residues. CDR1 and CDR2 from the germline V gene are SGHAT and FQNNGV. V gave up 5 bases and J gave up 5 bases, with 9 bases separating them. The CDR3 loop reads CASSLTNTGELFF. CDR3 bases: TGTGCCAGCAGCCTGACAAATACCGGGGAGCTGTTTTTT. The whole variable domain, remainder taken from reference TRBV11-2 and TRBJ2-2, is EAGVAQSPRYKIIEKRQSVAFWCNPISGHATLYWYQQILGQGPKLLIQFQNNGVVDDSQLPKDRFSAERLKGVDSTLKIQPAKLEDSAVYLCASSLTNTGELFFGEGSRLTVL.

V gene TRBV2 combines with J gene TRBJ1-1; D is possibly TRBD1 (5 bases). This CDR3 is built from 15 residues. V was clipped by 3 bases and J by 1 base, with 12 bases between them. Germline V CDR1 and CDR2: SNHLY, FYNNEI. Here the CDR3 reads CASSEVQGRNTEAFF. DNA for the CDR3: TGTGCCAGCAGTGAGGTTCAGGGAAGGAACACTGAAGCTTTCTTT.

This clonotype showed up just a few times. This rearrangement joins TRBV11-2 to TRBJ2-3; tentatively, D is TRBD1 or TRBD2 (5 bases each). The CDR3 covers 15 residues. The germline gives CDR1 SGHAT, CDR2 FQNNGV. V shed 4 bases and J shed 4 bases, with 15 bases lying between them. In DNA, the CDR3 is TGTGCCAGCAGCTCGGGACCCCTACATGCAGATACGCAGTATTTT. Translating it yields CASSSGPLHADTQYF.

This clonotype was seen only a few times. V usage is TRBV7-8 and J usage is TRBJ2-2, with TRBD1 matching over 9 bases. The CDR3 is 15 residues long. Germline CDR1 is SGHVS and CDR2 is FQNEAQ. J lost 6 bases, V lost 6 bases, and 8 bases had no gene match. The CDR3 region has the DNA TGTGCCAGCAGTTTCCCGGGACAGGGCGCCGGGGAGCTGTTTTTT. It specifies CASSFPGQGAGELFF.

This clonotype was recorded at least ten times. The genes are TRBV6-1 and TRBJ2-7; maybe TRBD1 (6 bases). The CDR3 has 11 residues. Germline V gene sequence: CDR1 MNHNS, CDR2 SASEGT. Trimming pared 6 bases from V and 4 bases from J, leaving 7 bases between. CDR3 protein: CASRGAYEQYV. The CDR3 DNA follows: TGTGCCAGCAGGGGGGCTTACGAGCAGTACGTC.

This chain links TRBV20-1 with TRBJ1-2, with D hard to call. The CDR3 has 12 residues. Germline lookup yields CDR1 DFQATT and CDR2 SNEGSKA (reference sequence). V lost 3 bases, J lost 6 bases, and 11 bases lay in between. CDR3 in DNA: TGCAGTGCTAGTACGCAGTCCCATGGCTACACCTTC. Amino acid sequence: CSASTQSHGYTF.

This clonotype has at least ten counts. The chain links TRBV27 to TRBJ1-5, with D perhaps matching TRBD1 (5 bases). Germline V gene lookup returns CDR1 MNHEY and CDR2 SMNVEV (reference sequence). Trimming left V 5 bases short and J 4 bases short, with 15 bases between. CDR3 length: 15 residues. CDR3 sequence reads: CASSQTAKGNQPQHF. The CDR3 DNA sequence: TGTGCCAGCAGTCAAACAGCCAAGGGGAATCAGCCCCAGCATTTT.

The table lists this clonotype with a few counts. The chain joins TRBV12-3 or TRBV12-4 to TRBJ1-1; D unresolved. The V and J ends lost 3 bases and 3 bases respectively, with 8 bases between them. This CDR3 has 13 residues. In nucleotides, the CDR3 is TGTGCCAGCAGTTTCGGGGAGGACACTGAAGCTTTCTTT. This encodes CASSFGEDTEAFF.

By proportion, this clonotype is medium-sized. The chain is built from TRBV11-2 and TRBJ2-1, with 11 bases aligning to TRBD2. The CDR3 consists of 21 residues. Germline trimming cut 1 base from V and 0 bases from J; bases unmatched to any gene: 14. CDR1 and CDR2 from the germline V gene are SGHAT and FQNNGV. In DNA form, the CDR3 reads TGTGCCAGCAGCTTAGTATCTCTAGCGACTAGCGGGGCAAGCTCCTACAATGAGCAGTTCTTC. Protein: CASSLVSLATSGASSYNEQFF.

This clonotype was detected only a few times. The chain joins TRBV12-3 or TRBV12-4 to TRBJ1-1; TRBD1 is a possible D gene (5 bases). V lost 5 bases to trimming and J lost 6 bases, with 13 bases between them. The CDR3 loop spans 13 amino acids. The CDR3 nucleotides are TGTGCCAGCAGTCTCCTGTGGGGCTCTGAAGCTTTCTTT. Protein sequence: CASSLLWGSEAFF.

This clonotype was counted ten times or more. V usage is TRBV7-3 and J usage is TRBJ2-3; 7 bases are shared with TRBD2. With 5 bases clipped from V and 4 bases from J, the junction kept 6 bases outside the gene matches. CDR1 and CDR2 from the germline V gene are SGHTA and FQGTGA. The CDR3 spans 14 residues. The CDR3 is CASSQGGFADTQYF. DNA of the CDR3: TGTGCCAGCAGCCAGGGAGGGTTCGCAGATACGCAGTATTTT.

This CDR3 is CASRLAARQETQYF. The CDR3 nucleotides are TGTGCAAGTCGCTTAGCGGCGAGACAAGAGACCCAGTACTTC. The chain recombines TRBV12-2 with TRBJ2-5. TRBV12-2 is reported as a pseudogene. This CDR3 is 14 amino acids long.

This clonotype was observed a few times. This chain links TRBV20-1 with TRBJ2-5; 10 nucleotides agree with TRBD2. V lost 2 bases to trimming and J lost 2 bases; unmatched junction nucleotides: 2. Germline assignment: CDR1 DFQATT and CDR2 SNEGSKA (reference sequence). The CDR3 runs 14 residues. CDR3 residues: CSARRAGGQETQYF. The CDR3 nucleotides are TGCAGTGCTAGACGAGCGGGGGGGCAAGAGACCCAGTACTTC.

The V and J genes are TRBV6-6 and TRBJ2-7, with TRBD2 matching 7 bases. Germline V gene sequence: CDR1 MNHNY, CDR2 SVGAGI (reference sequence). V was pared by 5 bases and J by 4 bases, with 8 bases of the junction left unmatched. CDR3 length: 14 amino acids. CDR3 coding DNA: TGTGCCAGCAGTCCCCGGGACTACACTTACGAGCAGTACGTC. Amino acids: CASSPRDYTYEQYV.

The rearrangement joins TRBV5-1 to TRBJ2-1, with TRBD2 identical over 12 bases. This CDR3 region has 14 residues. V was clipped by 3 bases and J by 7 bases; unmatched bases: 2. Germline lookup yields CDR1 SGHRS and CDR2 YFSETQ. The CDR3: CASSSGLAGNEQFF. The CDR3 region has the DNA TGCGCCAGCAGCTCTGGACTAGCGGGGAATGAGCAGTTCTTC. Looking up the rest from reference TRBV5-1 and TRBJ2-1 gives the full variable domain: KAGVTQTPRYLIKTRGQQVTLSCSPISGHRSVSWYQQTPGQGLQFLFEYFSETQRNKGNFPGRFSGRQFSNSRSEMNVSTLELGDSALYLCASSSGLAGNEQFFGPGTRLTVL.

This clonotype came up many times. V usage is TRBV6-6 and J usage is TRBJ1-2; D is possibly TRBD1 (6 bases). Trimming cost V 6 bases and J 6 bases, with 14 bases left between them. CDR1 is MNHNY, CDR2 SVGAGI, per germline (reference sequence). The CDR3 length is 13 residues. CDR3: CASSPRGADGYTF. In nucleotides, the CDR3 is TGTGCCAGCAGCCCGAGGGGGGCAGATGGCTACACCTTC.

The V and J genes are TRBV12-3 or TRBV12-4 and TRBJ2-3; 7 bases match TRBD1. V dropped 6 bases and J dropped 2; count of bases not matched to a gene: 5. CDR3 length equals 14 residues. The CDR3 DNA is TGTGCCAGCAGCCGTGGACAGGCCACAGATACGCAGTATTTT. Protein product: CASSRGQATDTQYF.

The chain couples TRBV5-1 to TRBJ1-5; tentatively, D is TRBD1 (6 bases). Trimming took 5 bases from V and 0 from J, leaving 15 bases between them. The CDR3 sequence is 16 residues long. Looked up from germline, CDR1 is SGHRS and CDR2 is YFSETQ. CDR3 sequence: CASSPGGGNSNQPQHF. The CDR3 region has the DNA TGCGCCAGCAGTCCTGGCGGGGGCAATAGCAATCAGCCCCAGCATTTT.

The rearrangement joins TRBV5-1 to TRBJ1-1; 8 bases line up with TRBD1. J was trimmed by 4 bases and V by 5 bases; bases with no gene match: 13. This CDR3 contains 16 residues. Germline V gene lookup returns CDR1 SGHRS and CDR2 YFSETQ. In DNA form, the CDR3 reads TGCGCCAGCAGTAGCGGCCGGACAGGGTTCGTCACTGAAGCTTTCTTT. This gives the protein CASSSGRTGFVTEAFF.

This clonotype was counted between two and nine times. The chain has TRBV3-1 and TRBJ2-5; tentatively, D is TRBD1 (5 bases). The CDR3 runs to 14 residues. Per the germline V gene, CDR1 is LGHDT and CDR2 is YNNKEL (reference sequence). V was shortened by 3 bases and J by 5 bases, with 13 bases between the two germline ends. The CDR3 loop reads CASSHRFRDETQYF. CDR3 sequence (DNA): TGTGCCAGCAGCCATAGGTTCAGGGATGAGACCCAGTACTTC.

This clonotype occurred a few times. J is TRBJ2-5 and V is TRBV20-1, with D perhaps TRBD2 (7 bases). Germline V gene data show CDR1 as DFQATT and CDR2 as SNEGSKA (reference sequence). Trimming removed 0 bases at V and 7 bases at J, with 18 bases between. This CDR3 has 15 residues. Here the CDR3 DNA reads TGCAGTGCTAGAGATCGGGGGGCCGGGACCGGGACCCAGTACTTC. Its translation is CSARDRGAGTGTQYF.

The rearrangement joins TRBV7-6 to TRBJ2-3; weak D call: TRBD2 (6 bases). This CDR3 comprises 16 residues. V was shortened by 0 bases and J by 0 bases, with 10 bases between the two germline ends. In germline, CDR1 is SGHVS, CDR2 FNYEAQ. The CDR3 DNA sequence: TGTGCCAGCAGCTTAGCGGCTAGCGCGAGCACAGATACGCAGTATTTT. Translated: CASSLAASASTDTQYF.

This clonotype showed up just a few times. In nucleotides, the CDR3 is TGTGCCAGCAGTTACAGAGAAACTAGCACAGATACGCAGTATTTT. Translating it yields CASSYRETSTDTQYF. The chain combines TRBV28 with TRBJ2-3, with D unclear. This CDR3 region has 15 residues. Deletions cut 4 bases from V and 0 bases from J, with 11 bases between. Germline CDR1 reads MDHEN; CDR2 reads SYDVKM.

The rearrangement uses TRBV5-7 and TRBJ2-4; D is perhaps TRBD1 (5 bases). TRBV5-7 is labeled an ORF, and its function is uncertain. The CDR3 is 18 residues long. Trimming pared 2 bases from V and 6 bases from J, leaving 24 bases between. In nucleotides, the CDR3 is TGTGCCAGCAGCTTAGGGGAACCGGCGGCCCGATTTCGAAACATTCAGTACTTC. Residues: CASSLGEPAARFRNIQYF.

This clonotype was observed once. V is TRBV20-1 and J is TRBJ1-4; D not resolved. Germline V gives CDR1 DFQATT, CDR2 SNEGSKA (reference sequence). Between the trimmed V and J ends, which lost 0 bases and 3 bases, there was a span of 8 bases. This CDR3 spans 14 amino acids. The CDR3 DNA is TGCAGTGCTAGAGAAGCCCCCGCTAATGAAAAACTGTTTTTT. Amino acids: CSAREAPANEKLFF.

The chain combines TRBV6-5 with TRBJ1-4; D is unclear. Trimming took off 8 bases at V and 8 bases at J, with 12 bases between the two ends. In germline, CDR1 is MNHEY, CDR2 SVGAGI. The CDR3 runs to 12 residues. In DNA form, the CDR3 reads TGTGCCAGCGGCAGACGGGGAGAAAAACTGTTTTTT. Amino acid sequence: CASGRRGEKLFF.